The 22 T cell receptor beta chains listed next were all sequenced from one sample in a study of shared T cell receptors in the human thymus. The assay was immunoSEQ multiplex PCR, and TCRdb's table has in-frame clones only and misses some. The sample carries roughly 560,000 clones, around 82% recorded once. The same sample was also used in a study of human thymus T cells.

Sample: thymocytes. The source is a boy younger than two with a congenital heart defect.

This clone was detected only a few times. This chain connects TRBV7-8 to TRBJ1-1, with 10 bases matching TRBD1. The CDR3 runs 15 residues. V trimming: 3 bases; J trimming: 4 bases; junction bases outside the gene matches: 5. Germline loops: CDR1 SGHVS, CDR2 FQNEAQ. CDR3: CASSLTGGRVTEAFF. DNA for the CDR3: TGTGCCAGCAGCTTGACAGGGGGCCGGGTCACTGAAGCTTTCTTT.

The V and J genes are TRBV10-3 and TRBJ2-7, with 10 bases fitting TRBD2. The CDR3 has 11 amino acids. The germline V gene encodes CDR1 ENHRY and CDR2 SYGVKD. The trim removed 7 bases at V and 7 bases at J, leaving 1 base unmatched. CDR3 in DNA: TGTGCCATCATAGCGGGGGGAGAGCAGTACTTC. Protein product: CAIIAGGEQYF.

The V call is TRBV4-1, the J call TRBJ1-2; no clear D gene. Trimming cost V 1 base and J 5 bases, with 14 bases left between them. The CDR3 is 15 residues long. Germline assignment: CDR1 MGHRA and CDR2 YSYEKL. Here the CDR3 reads CASSQVDGFDYGYTF. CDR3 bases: TGCGCCAGCAGCCAAGTTGACGGGTTCGATTATGGCTACACCTTC.

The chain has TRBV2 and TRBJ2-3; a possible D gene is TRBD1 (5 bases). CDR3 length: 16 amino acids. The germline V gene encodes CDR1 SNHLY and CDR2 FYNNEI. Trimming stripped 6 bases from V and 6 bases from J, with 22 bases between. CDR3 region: CASSPFGAAKTDTQYF. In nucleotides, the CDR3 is TGTGCCAGCAGCCCTTTTGGGGCAGCGAAGACTGATACGCAGTATTTT. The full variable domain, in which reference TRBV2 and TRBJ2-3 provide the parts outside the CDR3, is EPEVTQTPSHQVTQMGQEVILRCVPISNHLYFYWYRQILGQKVEFLVSFYNNEISEKSEIFDDQFSVERPDGSNFTLKIRSTKLEDSAMYFCASSPFGAAKTDTQYFGPGTRLTVL.

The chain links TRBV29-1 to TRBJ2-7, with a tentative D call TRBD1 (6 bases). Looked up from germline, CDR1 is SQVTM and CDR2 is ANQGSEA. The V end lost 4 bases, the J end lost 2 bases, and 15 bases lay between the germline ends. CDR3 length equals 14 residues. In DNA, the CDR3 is TGCAGCGTTGGTAAACAGGGCGGCACCTACGAGCAGTACTTC. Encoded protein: CSVGKQGGTYEQYF.

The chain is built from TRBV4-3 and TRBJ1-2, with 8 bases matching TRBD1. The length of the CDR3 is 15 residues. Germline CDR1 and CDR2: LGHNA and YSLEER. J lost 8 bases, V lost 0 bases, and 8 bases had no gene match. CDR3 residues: CASSQESQGALGYTF. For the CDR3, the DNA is TGCGCCAGCAGCCAAGAAAGCCAGGGGGCATTAGGCTACACCTTC.

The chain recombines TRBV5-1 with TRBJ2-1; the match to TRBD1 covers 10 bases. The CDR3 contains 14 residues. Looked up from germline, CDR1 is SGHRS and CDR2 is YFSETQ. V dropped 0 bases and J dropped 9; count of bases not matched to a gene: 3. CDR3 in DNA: TGCGCCAGCAGCTTGGCCTGGGACAGGGGTGAGCAGTTCTTC. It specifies CASSLAWDRGEQFF.

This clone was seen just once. DNA for the CDR3: TGTGCCAGCAGCTTACCCGACGGGACTAGCGGGACCTACAATGAGCAGTTCTTC. Its translation is CASSLPDGTSGTYNEQFF. The chain has TRBV13 and TRBJ2-1, with 13 bases that match TRBD2. The germline V gene encodes CDR1 PRHDT and CDR2 FYEKMQ (reference sequence). J lost 2 bases, V lost 2 bases, and 6 bases had no gene match. CDR3 length: 18 amino acids.

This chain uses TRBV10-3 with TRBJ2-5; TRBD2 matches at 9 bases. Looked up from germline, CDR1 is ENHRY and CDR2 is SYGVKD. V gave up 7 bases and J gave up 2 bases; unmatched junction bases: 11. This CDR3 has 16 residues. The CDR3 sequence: CAITRLAERGQETQYF. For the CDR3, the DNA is TGTGCCATCACCCGACTAGCGGAACGAGGGCAAGAGACCCAGTACTTC.

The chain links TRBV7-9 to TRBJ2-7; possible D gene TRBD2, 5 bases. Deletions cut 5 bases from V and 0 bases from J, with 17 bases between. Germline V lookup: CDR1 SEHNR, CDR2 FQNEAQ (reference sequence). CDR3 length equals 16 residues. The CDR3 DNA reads TGTGCCAGCAGCCCTCTGGCCAGCGGAAGCTCCTACGAGCAGTACTTC. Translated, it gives CASSPLASGSSYEQYF. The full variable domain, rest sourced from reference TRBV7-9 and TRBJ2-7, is DTGVSQNPRHKITKRGQNVTFRCDPISEHNRLYWYRQTLGQGPEFLTYFQNEAQLEKSRLLSDRFSAERPKGSFSTLEIQRTEQGDSAMYLCASSPLASGSSYEQYFGPGTRLTVT.

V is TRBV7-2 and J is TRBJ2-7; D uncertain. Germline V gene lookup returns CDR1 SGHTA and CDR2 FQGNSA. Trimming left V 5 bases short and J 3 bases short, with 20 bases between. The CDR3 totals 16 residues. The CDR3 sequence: CASSPIGVMVIYEQYF. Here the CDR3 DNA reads TGTGCCAGCAGCCCTATAGGAGTCATGGTGATCTACGAGCAGTACTTC. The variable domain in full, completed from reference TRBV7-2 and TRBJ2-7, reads GAGVSQSPSNKVTEKGKDVELRCDPISGHTALYWYRQSLGQGLEFLIYFQGNSAPDKSGLPSDRFSAERTGGSVSTLTIQRTQQEDSAVYLCASSPIGVMVIYEQYFGPGTRLTVT.

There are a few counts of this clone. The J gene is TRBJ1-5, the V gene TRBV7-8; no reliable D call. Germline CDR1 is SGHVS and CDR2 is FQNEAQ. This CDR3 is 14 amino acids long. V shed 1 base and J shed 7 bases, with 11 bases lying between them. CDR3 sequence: CASSLVGQAQPQHF. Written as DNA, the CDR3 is TGTGCCAGCAGCTTAGTGGGTCAGGCGCAGCCCCAGCATTTT.

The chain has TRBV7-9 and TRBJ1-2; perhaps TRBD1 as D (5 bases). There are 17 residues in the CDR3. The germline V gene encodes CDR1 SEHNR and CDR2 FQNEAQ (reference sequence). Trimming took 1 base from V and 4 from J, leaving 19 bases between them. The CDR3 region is CASSLVRSPSGGYGYTF. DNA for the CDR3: TGTGCCAGCAGCTTAGTGCGGTCCCCCTCCGGGGGCTATGGCTACACCTTC. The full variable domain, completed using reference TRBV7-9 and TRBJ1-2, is DTGVSQNPRHKITKRGQNVTFRCDPISEHNRLYWYRQTLGQGPEFLTYFQNEAQLEKSRLLSDRFSAERPKGSFSTLEIQRTEQGDSAMYLCASSLVRSPSGGYGYTFGSGTRLTVV.

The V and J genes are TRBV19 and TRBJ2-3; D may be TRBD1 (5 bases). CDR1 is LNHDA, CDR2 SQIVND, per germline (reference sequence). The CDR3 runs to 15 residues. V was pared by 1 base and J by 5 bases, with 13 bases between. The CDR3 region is CASSIAGSRRDTQYF. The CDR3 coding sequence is TGTGCCAGTAGTATAGCAGGGTCGAGAAGAGATACGCAGTATTTT.

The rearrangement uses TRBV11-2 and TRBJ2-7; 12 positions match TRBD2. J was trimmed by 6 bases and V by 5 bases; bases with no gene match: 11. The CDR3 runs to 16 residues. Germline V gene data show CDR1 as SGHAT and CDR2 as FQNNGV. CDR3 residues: CASSPRPRTSGTEQYF. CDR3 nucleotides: TGTGCCAGCAGCCCCCGGCCCAGGACTAGCGGGACCGAGCAGTACTTC.

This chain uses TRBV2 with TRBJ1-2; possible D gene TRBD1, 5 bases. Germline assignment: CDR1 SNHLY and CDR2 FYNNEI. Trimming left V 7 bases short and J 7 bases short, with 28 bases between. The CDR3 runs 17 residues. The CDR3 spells CASISTRLTKGAGGYTF. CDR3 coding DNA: TGTGCCAGCATTTCCACCCGGCTGACAAAAGGGGCAGGTGGCTACACCTTC.

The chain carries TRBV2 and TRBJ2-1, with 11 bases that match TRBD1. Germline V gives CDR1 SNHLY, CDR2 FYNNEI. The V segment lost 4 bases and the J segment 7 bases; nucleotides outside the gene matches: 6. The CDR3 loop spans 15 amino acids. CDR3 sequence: CASSARDRGENEQFF. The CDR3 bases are TGTGCCAGCAGTGCCCGGGACAGGGGGGAGAATGAGCAGTTCTTC. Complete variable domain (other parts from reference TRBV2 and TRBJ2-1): EPEVTQTPSHQVTQMGQEVILRCVPISNHLYFYWYRQILGQKVEFLVSFYNNEISEKSEIFDDQFSVERPDGSNFTLKIRSTKLEDSAMYFCASSARDRGENEQFFGPGTRLTVL.

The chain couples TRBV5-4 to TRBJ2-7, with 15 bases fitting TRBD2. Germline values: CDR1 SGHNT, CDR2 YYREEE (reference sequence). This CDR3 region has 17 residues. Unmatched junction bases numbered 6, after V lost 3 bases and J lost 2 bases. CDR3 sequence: CASSSGLAGGVTYEQYF. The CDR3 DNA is TGTGCCAGCAGCTCGGGACTAGCGGGAGGAGTCACCTACGAGCAGTACTTC.

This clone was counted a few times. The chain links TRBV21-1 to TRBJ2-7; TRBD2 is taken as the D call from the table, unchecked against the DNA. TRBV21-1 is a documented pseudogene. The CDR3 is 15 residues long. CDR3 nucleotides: TGTGCCAGCAGCACAACTGCGGTCGCGCCCTACGAGCAGTACTTC. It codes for CASSTTAVAPYEQYF.

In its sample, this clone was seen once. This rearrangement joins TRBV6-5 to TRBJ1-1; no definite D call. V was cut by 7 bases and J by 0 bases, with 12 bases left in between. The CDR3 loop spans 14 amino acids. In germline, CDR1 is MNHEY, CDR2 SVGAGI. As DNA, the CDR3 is TGTGCCAGCATTCCCGGTCCTATGAACACTGAAGCTTTCTTT. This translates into CASIPGPMNTEAFF.

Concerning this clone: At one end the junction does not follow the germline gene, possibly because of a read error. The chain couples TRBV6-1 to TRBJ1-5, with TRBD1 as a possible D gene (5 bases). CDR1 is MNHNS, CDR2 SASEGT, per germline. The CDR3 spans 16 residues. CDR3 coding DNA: TGTGTCAGCAGTGAAGATGCGGGGGGTAGCAATCAGCCCCAGCATTTT. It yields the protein CVSSEDAGGSNQPQHF.

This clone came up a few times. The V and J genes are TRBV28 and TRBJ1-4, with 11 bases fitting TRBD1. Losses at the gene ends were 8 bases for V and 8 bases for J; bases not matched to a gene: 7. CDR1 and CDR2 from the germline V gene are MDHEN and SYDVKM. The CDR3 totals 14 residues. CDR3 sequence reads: CASSPGQGGEKLFF. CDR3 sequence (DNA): TGTGCCAGCTCACCGGGACAGGGGGGAGAAAAACTGTTTTTT.